This entry is about one TCR beta chain. Some clones are missing from TCRdb's copy, which holds only in-frame ones; the method was immunoSEQ multiplex PCR. The data contain about 360,000 clones, around 87% of them seen just once; the ten biggest clones take up less than 3.5%. Germline-derived CDR1 and CDR2 are MNHEY and SVGAGI. CDR3 length: 13 amino acids. V was pared by 10 bases and J by 2 bases, with 8 bases of the junction left unmatched. These data belong to a study of blood T cell repertoires in COVID-19. The clonotype comes from a human donor in a cohort sampled during active COVID-19. The chain has TRBV6-5 and TRBJ2-7, with 7 bases that match TRBD1. Sequencing input: peripheral blood. CDR3 nucleotide sequence: TGTGCCACCTCCGGGACAGCAACCTACGAGCAGTACTTC. Translation gives CATSGTATYEQYF.